This entry concerns a single T cell receptor (beta chain). The repertoire was sequenced with immunoSEQ multiplex PCR; TCRdb's copy has only in-frame clones and lacks some. The sample contains fewer than 100,000 clones, over 75% of which appear only once. This record comes from a study of control samples from healthy donors and cancer patients. The source is a woman aged 45-59 years in good health. Sequenced input: blood.

CDR3 region: CASSAAGGPNREQFF. The CDR3, as DNA: TGTGCCAGCAGTGCAGCGGGGGGGCCTAACCGTGAGCAGTTCTTC. The V and J genes are TRBV2 and TRBJ2-1; 10 bases match TRBD2. The CDR3 contains 15 residues. V was pared by 4 bases and J by 9 bases, with 9 bases of the junction left unmatched. Germline V gene data show CDR1 as SNHLY and CDR2 as FYNNEI.